The 20 T cell receptor beta chains below come from one sample, sequenced in a study of cytomegalovirus exposure and HLA in healthy donors. The PCR made use of 60 Vbeta and 13 Jbeta primers. Produced via immunoSEQ multiplex PCR; TCRdb's table is partial and in-frame only. The data show 150,000 to 200,000 clones, 79% seen once. Material for sequencing was PBMCs. The origin of the receptors is a woman in her forties in good health and CMV-seronegative.

This chain joins TRBV7-9 and TRBJ2-5; the match to TRBD2 covers 8 bases. V lost 5 bases and J lost 4; bases outside the gene matches: 6. The CDR3 has 14 amino acids. Germline V gives CDR1 SEHNR, CDR2 FQNEAQ (reference sequence). The DNA of the CDR3 is TGTGCCAGCAGCCCGGGACTAGGGCTAGAGACCCAGTACTTC. It is translated as CASSPGLGLETQYF.

The rearrangement links TRBV10-3 to TRBJ2-5; D is unresolved. Deletions cut 3 bases from V and 12 bases from J, with 11 bases between. CDR1 and CDR2 (germline): ENHRY, SYGVKD. The CDR3 consists of 11 residues. In DNA form, the CDR3 reads TGTGCCATCAGTGATGGTTCACTGAAGTACTTC. The encoded protein is CAISDGSLKYF.

This rearrangement joins TRBV9 to TRBJ1-4; TRBD1 matches at 7 bases. V gave up 5 bases and J gave up 8 bases; unmatched junction bases: 12. The length of the CDR3 is 15 residues. Germline CDR1 reads SGDLS; CDR2 reads YYNGEE. The DNA for the CDR3 is TGTGCCAGCAGTTCGGGGGATAGGGGGCACGAAAAACTGTTTTTT. It specifies CASSSGDRGHEKLFF.

The count of this clone is one. The chain joins TRBV6-1 to TRBJ2-7; D perhaps matches TRBD1 (6 bases). The CDR3 contains 14 residues. Trimming left V 8 bases short and J 0 bases short, with 14 bases between. The V gene's germline CDR1 is MNHNS and CDR2 SASEGT. Here the CDR3 DNA reads TGTGCCAGCGTGGGGACACAGAGCTCCTACGAGCAGTACTTC. Its translation: CASVGTQSSYEQYF.

This clone was picked up a small number of times. The V gene is TRBV4-3, the J gene TRBJ2-1; maybe TRBD1 (6 bases). Looked up from germline, CDR1 is LGHNA and CDR2 is YSLEER. V lost 1 base to trimming and J lost 10 bases, with 14 bases between them. The CDR3 is made up of 14 amino acids. The CDR3 DNA reads TGCGCCAGCAGCCAAGTGCTGGGGGCAGGCGAGCAGTTCTTC. Translation: CASSQVLGAGEQFF.

J is TRBJ1-1 and V is TRBV9, with D perhaps TRBD1 (5 bases). Deletions cut 0 bases from V and 3 bases from J, with 12 bases between. The CDR3 sequence is 15 residues long. The germline V gene encodes CDR1 SGDLS and CDR2 YYNGEE. The chain's CDR3 is CASSVVVRGDTEAFF. The CDR3 DNA sequence: TGTGCCAGCAGCGTAGTGGTAAGGGGCGACACTGAAGCTTTCTTT. The full variable domain, completed using reference TRBV9 and TRBJ1-1, is DSGVTQTPKHLITATGQRVTLRCSPRSGDLSVYWYQQSLDQGLQFLIQYYNGEERAKGNILERFSAQQFPDLHSELNLSSLELGDSALYFCASSVVVRGDTEAFFGQGTRLTVV.

This clone was observed a few times. The rearrangement links TRBV5-1 to TRBJ2-7, with TRBD2 matching 7 bases. This CDR3 has 14 amino acids. Trimming at V came to 7 bases and at J to 3 bases, leaving 10 bases not matched to a gene. Germline-derived CDR1 and CDR2 are SGHRS and YFSETQ. The CDR3: CASYPGPGGYEQYF. CDR3 in DNA: TGCGCCAGCTACCCGGGCCCGGGGGGCTACGAGCAGTACTTC. The full variable domain, with the rest looked up from reference TRBV5-1 and TRBJ2-7, is KAGVTQTPRYLIKTRGQQVTLSCSPISGHRSVSWYQQTPGQGLQFLFEYFSETQRNKGNFPGRFSGRQFSNSRSEMNVSTLELGDSALYLCASYPGPGGYEQYFGPGTRLTVT.

This clone was counted a single time. This chain uses TRBV15 with TRBJ1-5, with D perhaps matching TRBD1 (6 bases). This CDR3 is 14 amino acids long. V was trimmed by 4 bases and J by 3 bases, leaving 10 bases between them. Germline lookup yields CDR1 LNHNV and CDR2 YYDKDF (reference sequence). Written as DNA, the CDR3 is TGTGCCACCAGCACCCGGGACAACAATCAGCCCCAGCATTTT. This gives the protein CATSTRDNNQPQHF. Filled out from reference TRBV15 and TRBJ1-5, the complete variable domain reads DAMVIQNPRYQVTQFGKPVTLSCSQTLNHNVMYWYQQKSSQAPKLLFHYYDKDFNNEADTPDNFQSRRPNTSFCFLDIRSPGLGDTAMYLCATSTRDNNQPQHFGDGTRLSIL.

Note on this clone: At one end, the junction sequence differs from germline, possibly due to a read error. This chain's CDR3 is CSSSLGTGQETQYF. The CDR3 bases are TGTTCCAGCAGCTTAGGGACAGGCCAAGAGACCCAGTACTTC. This sequence joins TRBV7-9 and TRBJ2-5, with TRBD1 matching over 8 bases. Germline V lookup: CDR1 SEHNR, CDR2 FQNEAQ (reference sequence). The CDR3 contains 14 residues.

The DNA for the CDR3 is TGTGCCAGCAGCTCTCCGACGAAACAGGGCCGAAACACCATATATTTT. Translation gives CASSSPTKQGRNTIYF. The chain joins TRBV9 to TRBJ1-3, with D possibly being TRBD1 (6 bases). The CDR3 is 16 residues long. CDR1 SGDLS and CDR2 YYNGEE come from the germline V gene. Deletions cut 4 bases from V and 5 bases from J, with 19 bases between.

This clone was observed a few times. This chain links TRBV6-1 with TRBJ2-7; D possibly corresponds to TRBD1 (6 bases). Germline lookup yields CDR1 MNHNS and CDR2 SASEGT. The V end lost 1 base, the J end lost 3 bases, and 16 bases lay between the germline ends. The CDR3 totals 16 residues. The CDR3, as DNA: TGTGCCAGCAGTGAAGGGGACCGGACAGCAGTCTACGAGCAGTACTTC. Translation: CASSEGDRTAVYEQYF.

The sample holds a few counts of this clone. The chain carries TRBV5-1 and TRBJ1-1, with D possibly being TRBD1 (5 bases). The CDR3 extends over 13 amino acids. The germline V gene has CDR1 SGHRS and CDR2 YFSETQ. V was shortened by 0 bases and J by 5 bases, with 8 bases between the two germline ends. This CDR3 is CASSLGTRTEAFF. The CDR3 nucleotides are TGCGCCAGCAGCTTGGGGACAAGGACTGAAGCTTTCTTT.

Written as DNA, the CDR3 is TGTGCCACCAGCAGAGATAAGAGGACTAGCGGTACCACAGATACGCAGTATTTT. It yields the protein CATSRDKRTSGTTDTQYF. V and J are TRBV15 and TRBJ2-3, with 10 bases that match TRBD2. CDR3 size: 18 residues. Germline V lookup: CDR1 LNHNV, CDR2 YYDKDF (reference sequence). Trimming removed 0 bases from V and 2 bases from J; junction bases left unmatched: 8.

The gene calls are TRBV9 and TRBJ2-7; a possible D gene is TRBD1 (5 bases). V lost 2 bases and J 2 bases, leaving 14 bases between the germline ends. From germline, CDR1 is SGDLS and CDR2 YYNGEE. This CDR3 region has 15 residues. The chain's CDR3 is CASSVDSTSAYEQYF. The CDR3 DNA sequence: TGTGCCAGCAGCGTTGACAGCACTTCAGCCTACGAGCAGTACTTC.

The chain couples TRBV11-2 to TRBJ2-7; D is perhaps TRBD1 (5 bases). CDR1 is SGHAT and CDR2 is FQNNGV in the germline V gene. The germline V and J ends were trimmed by 1 base and 3 bases, with 10 bases remaining between them. This CDR3 is 14 amino acids long. CDR3 in DNA: TGTGCCAGCAGCTTAGGACAGACCAACTACGAGCAGTACTTC. Amino acids: CASSLGQTNYEQYF.

This clone was counted ten times or more. V is TRBV5-5 and J is TRBJ2-7; D possibly corresponds to TRBD2 (6 bases). CDR3 length: 12 amino acids. CDR1 is SGHKS, CDR2 YYEKEE, per germline (reference sequence). Trimming cost V 7 bases and J 2 bases, with 10 bases left between them. The CDR3 DNA sequence: TGTGCCAGCGTCGGGGGAACCTACGAGCAGTACTTC. This sequence encodes CASVGGTYEQYF.

This CDR3 reads CASSLRGFGGYTF. The CDR3 DNA follows: TGTGCCAGCAGTTTAAGGGGGTTCGGTGGCTACACCTTC. The V call is TRBV28, the J call TRBJ1-2; D possibly corresponds to TRBD1 (6 bases). CDR1 is MDHEN, CDR2 SYDVKM, per germline. CDR3 length equals 13 residues. Trimming took off 2 bases at V and 7 bases at J, with 11 bases between the two ends.

V is TRBV15 and J is TRBJ1-1; no clear D. The germline V and J ends were trimmed by 5 bases and 1 base, with 8 bases remaining between them. Germline-derived CDR1 and CDR2 are LNHNV and YYDKDF (reference sequence). The CDR3 extends over 13 amino acids. CDR3 in amino acids: CATSVKKNTEAFF. The CDR3 DNA sequence: TGTGCCACCAGCGTTAAAAAGAACACTGAAGCTTTCTTT. Full variable domain (missing parts from reference TRBV15 and TRBJ1-1): DAMVIQNPRYQVTQFGKPVTLSCSQTLNHNVMYWYQQKSSQAPKLLFHYYDKDFNNEADTPDNFQSRRPNTSFCFLDIRSPGLGDTAMYLCATSVKKNTEAFFGQGTRLTVV.

In the case of this clone: In the same sample, other DNA sequences code for this CDR3. V usage is TRBV7-9 and J usage is TRBJ2-2; maybe TRBD1 (5 bases). The V end was cut by 3 bases, the J end by 2 bases, with 7 bases between. Per the germline V gene, CDR1 is SEHNR and CDR2 is FQNEAQ (reference sequence). This CDR3 spans 14 amino acids. CDR3 nucleotide sequence: TGTGCCAGCAGCTTGGGGCAAAACACCGGGGAGCTGTTTTTT. Translated, it gives CASSLGQNTGELFF.

The sample holds a few counts of this clone. J is TRBJ2-7 and V is TRBV15; 8 bases are shared with TRBD1. The CDR3 is 16 residues long. Germline assignment: CDR1 LNHNV and CDR2 YYDKDF (reference sequence). V was pared by 0 bases and J by 4 bases, with 8 bases of the junction left unmatched. Here the CDR3 DNA reads TGTGCCACCAGCAGAGATTTGGGTAGACAGGGGTACGAGCAGTACTTC. This encodes CATSRDLGRQGYEQYF.